This section outlines one TCR beta chain sequence together with its context. Its specificity is unknown. PCR primers comprised 60 Vbeta and 13 Jbeta primers. Libraries were prepared by immunoSEQ multiplex PCR; TCRdb keeps only in-frame clonotypes and omits some of them. The sample has some 57,000 clones; 70% to 75% are singletons. Germline V lookup: CDR1 MNHNY, CDR2 SVGAGI (reference sequence). V trimming: 6 bases; J trimming: 5 bases; junction bases outside the gene matches: 6. This CDR3 contains 14 residues. The sample comes from a study of cytomegalovirus exposure and HLA in healthy donors. The overall study: Unique TCR beta sequences numbering over 100 million came from 150 million to 200 million T cells in an earlier analysis.

Donors were ostensibly healthy at sampling, although undocumented immune exposures were probable. Study observations and caveats: The study put 150 to 200 TCR beta chains on its list as cytomegalovirus-associated. Later genetic work tied a missense DCLRE1C variant to beta-chain V and J trimming.

Sequenced material: PBMCs. The source of this sequence is a woman between 25 and 40 years old in good health and CMV-seronegative. This chain joins TRBV6-6 and TRBJ2-1; 8 bases line up with TRBD2. The CDR3 loop reads CASSSGTSDNEQFF. Here the CDR3 DNA reads TGTGCCAGCAGCTCCGGGACTAGTGACAATGAGCAGTTCTTC.